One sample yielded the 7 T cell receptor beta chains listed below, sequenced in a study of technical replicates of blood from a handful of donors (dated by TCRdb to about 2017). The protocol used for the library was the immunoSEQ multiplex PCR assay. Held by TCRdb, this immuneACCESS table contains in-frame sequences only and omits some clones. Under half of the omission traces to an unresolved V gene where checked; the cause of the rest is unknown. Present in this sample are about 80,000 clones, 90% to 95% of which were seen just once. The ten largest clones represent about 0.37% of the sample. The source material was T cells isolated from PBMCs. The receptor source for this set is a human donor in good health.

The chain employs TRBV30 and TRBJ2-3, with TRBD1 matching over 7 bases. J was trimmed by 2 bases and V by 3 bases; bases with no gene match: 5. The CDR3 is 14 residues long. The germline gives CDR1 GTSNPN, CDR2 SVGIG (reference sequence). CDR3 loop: CAWSPGTATDTQYF. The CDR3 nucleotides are TGTGCCTGGAGCCCCGGGACAGCCACAGATACGCAGTATTTT.

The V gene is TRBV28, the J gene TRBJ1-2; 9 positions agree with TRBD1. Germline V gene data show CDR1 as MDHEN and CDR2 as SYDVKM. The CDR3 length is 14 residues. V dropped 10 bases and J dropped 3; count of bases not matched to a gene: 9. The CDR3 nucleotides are TGTGCCATCCAGGACAGGGGCGCTCACTATGGCTACACCTTC. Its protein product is CAIQDRGAHYGYTF.

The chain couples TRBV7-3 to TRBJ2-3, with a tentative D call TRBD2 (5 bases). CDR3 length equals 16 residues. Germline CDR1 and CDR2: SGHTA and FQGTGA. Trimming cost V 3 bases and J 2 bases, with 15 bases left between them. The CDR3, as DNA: TGTGCCAGCAGCTTTAAGAGCGGACTTACCACAGATACGCAGTATTTT. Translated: CASSFKSGLTTDTQYF.

DNA of the CDR3: TGCGCCAGCAGCGCGACAGGGAGAACAGATACGCAGTATTTT. Translating gives CASSATGRTDTQYF. This chain connects TRBV5-1 to TRBJ2-3; 7 nucleotides match TRBD1. The germline V gene has CDR1 SGHRS and CDR2 YFSETQ. The CDR3 has 14 amino acids. With 4 bases clipped from V and 3 bases from J, the junction kept 5 bases outside the gene matches.

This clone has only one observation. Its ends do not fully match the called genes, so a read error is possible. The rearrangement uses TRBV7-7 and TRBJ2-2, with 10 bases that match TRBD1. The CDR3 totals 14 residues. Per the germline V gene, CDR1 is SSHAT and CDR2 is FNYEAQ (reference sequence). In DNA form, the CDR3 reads TGTGCTAGCAGCTTAGGGACAGGGGCCGGGGAGCTGTTTTTT. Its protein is CASSLGTGAGELFF.

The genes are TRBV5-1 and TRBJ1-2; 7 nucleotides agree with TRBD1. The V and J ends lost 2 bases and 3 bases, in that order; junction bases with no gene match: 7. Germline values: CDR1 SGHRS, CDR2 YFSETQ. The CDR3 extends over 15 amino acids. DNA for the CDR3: TGCGCCAGCAGCTTCACCAGGGGGGTGCACTATGGCTACACCTTC. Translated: CASSFTRGVHYGYTF.

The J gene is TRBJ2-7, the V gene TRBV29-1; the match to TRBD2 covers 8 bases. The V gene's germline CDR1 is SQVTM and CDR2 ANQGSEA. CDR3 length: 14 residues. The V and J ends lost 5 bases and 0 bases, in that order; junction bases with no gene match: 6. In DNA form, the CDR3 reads TGCAGCGTTCTGGGCGGGAGGAACTCCTACGAGCAGTACTTC. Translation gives CSVLGGRNSYEQYF.